Below, 32 T cell receptor beta chains from the same sample are listed, as sequenced in a study of T cells after yellow fever vaccination (dated by TCRdb to the late 2010s). Libraries came from 5' RACE. This sample was sequenced with an Illumina NovaSeq 6000. TCRdb reprocessed the public reads (quality trimming at Q25 with fastp, clone calling with MiXCR) and kept in-frame beta chains. Identical CDR3 proteins give one entry, which carries the most common genes and DNA. This sample has hundreds of thousands of distinct CDR3 sequences in its table, and roughly an eighth of those were observed once. Of the sample, 2.5% to 4% falls within the top ten clones. What this sample's treatment or condition label stands for: live attenuated yellow fever vaccine strain. Sample: CD4+ T cells sorted from PBMCs, taken 15 days after the yellow fever booster vaccination. The receptors here all came from a man between 18 and 29 years old who received the YFV17D yellow fever vaccine.

The chain employs TRBV4-3 and TRBJ2-7, with a possible D match to TRBD1 (6 bases). The V and J ends lost 4 bases and 0 bases respectively, with 10 bases between them. Looked up from germline, CDR1 is LGHNA and CDR2 is YSLEER. The CDR3 has 14 amino acids. CDR3 region: CASSRNRDSYEQYF. CDR3 in DNA: TGCGCCAGCAGCCGTAACAGGGACTCCTACGAGCAGTACTTC.

This sequence joins TRBV6-1 and TRBJ1-1, with 8 bases aligning to TRBD1. The CDR3 loop spans 14 amino acids. Germline trimming cut 3 bases from V and 3 bases from J; bases unmatched to any gene: 3. From germline, CDR1 is MNHNS and CDR2 SASEGT. DNA for the CDR3: TGTGCCAGCAGTGATCAGGGGGCGTACACTGAAGCTTTCTTT. Translating it yields CASSDQGAYTEAFF.

This clonotype came up a few times. J is TRBJ1-2 and V is TRBV30; D unclear. Germline-derived CDR1 and CDR2 are GTSNPN and SVGIG (reference sequence). CDR3 length: 13 amino acids. The germline V and J ends were trimmed by 3 bases and 3 bases, with 11 bases remaining between them. CDR3 sequence: CAWSPVYYYGYTF. CDR3 sequence (DNA): TGTGCCTGGAGCCCGGTTTACTACTATGGCTACACCTTC.

The V gene is TRBV5-1, the J gene TRBJ1-6; no firm D call. Germline-derived CDR1 and CDR2 are SGHRS and YFSETQ. V lost 5 bases and J lost 7, with 7 bases in between. The CDR3 loop spans 12 amino acids. Written as DNA, the CDR3 is TGCGCCAGCAGGGTGGAAAATTCACCCCTCCACTTT. Protein product: CASRVENSPLHF. The full variable domain, its missing parts supplied by reference TRBV5-1 and TRBJ1-6, is KAGVTQTPRYLIKTRGQQVTLSCSPISGHRSVSWYQQTPGQGLQFLFEYFSETQRNKGNFPGRFSGRQFSNSRSEMNVSTLELGDSALYLCASRVENSPLHFGNGTRLTVT.

This clonotype was counted only a few times. V gene TRBV6-6 combines with J gene TRBJ2-3, with 8 bases lining up with TRBD2. Per the germline V gene, CDR1 is MNHNY and CDR2 is SVGAGI (reference sequence). Losses at the gene ends were 1 base for V and 2 bases for J; bases not matched to a gene: 5. There are 16 residues in the CDR3. In nucleotides, the CDR3 is TGTGCCAGCAGTTACTTAGGAGCGGGGGTCACAGATACGCAGTATTTT. Its translation: CASSYLGAGVTDTQYF.

This clonotype was found a few times. For the CDR3, the DNA is TGTGCCAGCAGCTTAAGCCCCTATCAGCAGTACGTC. Translation gives CASSLSPYQQYV. The V gene is TRBV7-9, the J gene TRBJ2-7; D is unclear. Deletions cut 2 bases from V and 8 bases from J, with 10 bases between. The CDR3 has 12 amino acids. CDR1 is SEHNR, CDR2 FQNEAQ, per germline (reference sequence).

J is TRBJ2-5 and V is TRBV12-3 or TRBV12-4; D is unclear. This CDR3 region has 12 residues. Trimming cost V 4 bases and J 4 bases, with 7 bases left between them. The chain's CDR3 is CASSWVRETQYF. The CDR3 coding sequence is TGTGCCAGCAGTTGGGTGAGAGAGACCCAGTACTTC.

This clonotype appeared many times. The chain couples TRBV7-9 to TRBJ1-1, with a tentative D call TRBD1 (5 bases). This CDR3 region has 13 residues. Germline lookup yields CDR1 SEHNR and CDR2 FQNEAQ (reference sequence). Trimming removed 5 bases at V and 5 bases at J, with 12 bases between. In DNA form, the CDR3 reads TGTGCCAGCAGCCTATCAGGGTTTACTGAAGCTTTCTTT. Translated, it gives CASSLSGFTEAFF.

This clonotype showed up many times. The chain links TRBV6-2 or TRBV6-3 to TRBJ1-5, with D possibly matching TRBD1 (5 bases). CDR3 length: 13 amino acids. Germline V gene lookup returns CDR1 MNHEY and CDR2 SVGEGT. Trimming cost V 2 bases and J 6 bases, with 8 bases left between them. The CDR3: CASSYRGGQPQHF. In DNA, the CDR3 is TGTGCCAGCAGTTACCGTGGGGGTCAGCCCCAGCATTTT.

The table lists this clonotype with a few counts. The chain recombines TRBV12-3 or TRBV12-4 with TRBJ2-2; a weak D match, TRBD2 (6 bases). This CDR3 is 15 amino acids long. Trimming left V 8 bases short and J 5 bases short, with 18 bases between. The CDR3 region is CASGTAGSMTGELFF. Here the CDR3 DNA reads TGTGCCAGCGGGACTGCCGGGTCCATGACCGGGGAGCTGTTTTTT.

This clonotype was seen a handful of times. The V gene is TRBV9, the J gene TRBJ1-6, with a tentative D call TRBD1 (5 bases). This CDR3 comprises 16 residues. The V end lost 0 bases, the J end lost 2 bases, and 9 bases lay between the germline ends. Looked up from germline, CDR1 is SGDLS and CDR2 is YYNGEE. CDR3 coding DNA: TGTGCCAGCAGCGTAGGATTGGGGGCCTATAATTCACCCCTCCACTTT. Amino acids: CASSVGLGAYNSPLHF.

This clonotype was seen ten or more times. V is TRBV7-9 and J is TRBJ2-5, with no clear D. This CDR3 is built from 13 residues. Germline loops: CDR1 SEHNR, CDR2 FQNEAQ (reference sequence). The V and J ends lost 0 bases and 3 bases respectively, with 5 bases between them. The CDR3 sequence: CASSLAGKETQYF. The CDR3 bases are TGTGCCAGCAGCTTAGCGGGAAAAGAGACCCAGTACTTC.

This clonotype has a count of ten or more. The chain employs TRBV6-5 and TRBJ1-1; no reliable D call. Germline V CDR1 and CDR2: MNHEY, SVGAGI. The CDR3 contains 16 residues. Trimming took 2 bases from V and 0 from J, leaving 13 bases between them. The CDR3 here is CASSYRSMGLNTEAFF. The CDR3 DNA sequence: TGTGCCAGCAGTTACCGCAGTATGGGGTTGAACACTGAAGCTTTCTTT.

The sample holds a few counts of this clonotype. The chain joins TRBV7-2 to TRBJ2-5; D not certain. The CDR3 covers 14 residues. Looked up from germline, CDR1 is SGHTA and CDR2 is FQGNSA. V lost 3 bases, J lost 4 bases, and 12 bases lay in between. The CDR3 region is CASSFGPKGETQYF. CDR3 nucleotides: TGTGCCAGCAGCTTTGGACCCAAGGGAGAGACCCAGTACTTC.

This clonotype was found a few times. This chain links TRBV5-1 with TRBJ1-1; 7 bases map to TRBD1. The CDR3 runs 14 residues. V gave up 0 bases and J gave up 1 base; unmatched junction bases: 0. CDR1 SGHRS and CDR2 YFSETQ come from the germline V gene. The CDR3 region is CASSLGDRNTEAFF. The CDR3 DNA follows: TGCGCCAGCAGCTTGGGGGACAGGAACACTGAAGCTTTCTTT.

The chain carries TRBV18 and TRBJ2-7, with a possible D match to TRBD2 (5 bases). The CDR3 covers 12 residues. CDR1 KGHSH and CDR2 LQKENI come from the germline V gene. Trimming shortened V by 4 bases and J by 4 bases, and 8 bases separated the two germline ends. Written as DNA, the CDR3 is TGTGCCAGCTCACTTGGGGAGTACGAGCAGTACTTC. Translated, it gives CASSLGEYEQYF.

This clonotype has a count of ten or more. The V call is TRBV7-9, the J call TRBJ1-4; D is undetermined. The CDR3 sequence is 16 residues long. The ends were cut back, 5 bases at V and 2 bases at J, with 15 bases in the middle. Per the germline V gene, CDR1 is SEHNR and CDR2 is FQNEAQ (reference sequence). Here the CDR3 reads CASSPAWQTTNEKLFF. The CDR3 DNA follows: TGTGCCAGCAGCCCAGCCTGGCAGACCACTAATGAAAAACTGTTTTTT.

This clonotype was picked up a small number of times. V gene TRBV4-3 combines with J gene TRBJ2-1, with D hard to call. The CDR3 length is 15 residues. The germline V gene encodes CDR1 LGHNA and CDR2 YSLEER. V was shortened by 0 bases and J by 8 bases, with 14 bases between the two germline ends. The CDR3 bases are TGCGCCAGCAGCCAAGAAGGCCGTCGGCTTGATGAGCAGTTCTTC. Translated: CASSQEGRRLDEQFF.

This clonotype was picked up a small number of times. V gene TRBV29-1 combines with J gene TRBJ1-3; D gene unclear. This CDR3 has 14 amino acids. CDR1 and CDR2 from the germline V gene are SQVTM and ANQGSEA. V lost 4 bases, J lost 4 bases, and 14 bases lay in between. The CDR3 nucleotides are TGCAGCGTTGGGGCCCGGGGTCCGGGAAACACCATATATTTT. This encodes CSVGARGPGNTIYF.

This clonotype was picked up a small number of times. V is TRBV18 and J is TRBJ1-2; no reliable D call. Germline loops: CDR1 KGHSH, CDR2 LQKENI. The V end lost 0 bases, the J end lost 2 bases, and 13 bases lay between the germline ends. This CDR3 has 16 amino acids. The CDR3 sequence: CASSPPGVGLNYGYTF. The CDR3 region has the DNA TGTGCCAGCTCACCACCGGGAGTGGGGTTGAACTATGGCTACACCTTC.

V is TRBV6-2 or TRBV6-3 and J is TRBJ2-1; D is uncertain. The germline V gene encodes CDR1 MNHEY and CDR2 SVGEGT. V was trimmed by 5 bases and J by 8 bases, leaving 19 bases between them. The CDR3 length is 15 residues. CDR3 nucleotide sequence: TGTGCCAGCAGTATTCGGACGAGAGGCTATGATGAGCAGTTCTTC. Residues: CASSIRTRGYDEQFF.

This clonotype was seen a few times. V gene TRBV6-2 or TRBV6-3 combines with J gene TRBJ2-7; D is undetermined. V was trimmed by 7 bases and J by 5 bases, leaving 18 bases between them. The CDR3 covers 14 residues. The germline gives CDR1 MNHEY, CDR2 SVGEGT. CDR3 region: CASTPRVSGHEQYV. The DNA of the CDR3 is TGTGCCAGCACCCCTCGTGTTAGTGGTCACGAGCAGTACGTC.

V usage is TRBV18 and J usage is TRBJ2-7, with 7 bases identical to TRBD1. The germline V gene has CDR1 KGHSH and CDR2 LQKENI. V gave up 5 bases and J gave up 0 bases; unmatched junction bases: 7. This CDR3 contains 15 residues. DNA of the CDR3: TGTGCCAGCTCAACCACAGGGGACAGCTCCTACGAGCAGTACTTC. It is translated as CASSTTGDSSYEQYF.

This chain links TRBV7-2 with TRBJ1-2, with 8 bases fitting TRBD1. Germline lookup yields CDR1 SGHTA and CDR2 FQGNSA. J lost 2 bases, V lost 1 base, and 3 bases had no gene match. The CDR3 loop spans 15 amino acids. CDR3 nucleotide sequence: TGTGCCAGCAGCTTAGAGACAGGGGTCAACTATGGCTACACCTTC. Its protein product is CASSLETGVNYGYTF. Drawing the rest from reference TRBV7-2 and TRBJ1-2, the complete variable domain is GAGVSQSPSNKVTEKGKDVELRCDPISGHTALYWYRQSLGQGLEFLIYFQGNSAPDKSGLPSDRFSAERTGGSVSTLTIQRTQQEDSAVYLCASSLETGVNYGYTFGSGTRLTVV.

This clonotype was observed at least ten times. The rearrangement joins TRBV7-2 to TRBJ2-5; 11 nucleotides line up with TRBD2. Germline assignment: CDR1 SGHTA and CDR2 FQGNSA. The CDR3 loop spans 16 amino acids. The V gene end was trimmed by 2 bases and the J gene end by 5 bases; junction bases not matched to a gene: 7. The DNA of the CDR3 is TGTGCCAGCAGCTTATTCCTAGCGGGGGGCGGGGAGACCCAGTACTTC. Its translation is CASSLFLAGGGETQYF.

The chain recombines TRBV5-8 with TRBJ2-5, with TRBD2 matching over 12 bases. Trimming took 0 bases from V and 0 from J; bases not matched to a gene: 6. Germline V gene lookup returns CDR1 SGHTS and CDR2 YDEGEE. The CDR3 is 18 residues long. CDR3 region: CASSLGLAGVSYQETQYF. In DNA, the CDR3 is TGTGCCAGCAGCTTGGGACTAGCGGGGGTCTCGTACCAAGAGACCCAGTACTTC. The entire variable domain, with the rest obtained from reference TRBV5-8 and TRBJ2-5, is as follows: EAGVTQSPTHLIKTRGQQATLRCSPISGHTSVYWYQQALGLGLQFLLWYDEGEERNRGNFPPRFSGRQFPNYSSELNVNALELEDSALYLCASSLGLAGVSYQETQYFGPGTRLLVL.

This clonotype was counted ten times or more. The gene calls are TRBV3-1 and TRBJ1-5; D is unclear. From germline, CDR1 is LGHDT and CDR2 YNNKEL (reference sequence). V lost 0 bases and J lost 6, with 6 bases in between. This CDR3 is 13 amino acids long. CDR3 nucleotides: TGTGCCAGCAGCCAAGATACGGGTCAGCCCCAGCATTTT. This encodes CASSQDTGQPQHF.

V gene TRBV7-2 combines with J gene TRBJ2-3; no reliable D call. The CDR3 runs 14 residues. V gave up 1 base and J gave up 3 bases, with 8 bases separating them. CDR1 is SGHTA, CDR2 FQGNSA, per germline. The CDR3 nucleotides are TGTGCCAGCAGCTTAGGTGTGGCGACAGATACGCAGTATTTT. Residues: CASSLGVATDTQYF.

The chain carries TRBV5-1 and TRBJ1-4; D is ambiguous. Germline-derived CDR1 and CDR2 are SGHRS and YFSETQ. This CDR3 has 14 residues. V lost 0 bases and J lost 7, with 10 bases in between. This chain's CDR3 is CASSLGRVGEKLFF. CDR3 in DNA: TGCGCCAGCAGCTTGGGGAGGGTCGGTGAAAAACTGTTTTTT.

This clonotype was recorded a few times. The chain carries TRBV20-1 and TRBJ2-3, with D perhaps matching TRBD1 (5 bases). Germline-derived CDR1 and CDR2 are DFQATT and SNEGSKA (reference sequence). The V and J ends lost 5 bases and 2 bases respectively, with 14 bases between them. The CDR3 extends over 14 amino acids. The CDR3 nucleotides are TGCAGTGCTCCCGACAGAGAAACCACAGATACGCAGTATTTT. Translating it yields CSAPDRETTDTQYF.

This clonotype was found a few times. This chain connects TRBV20-1 to TRBJ1-2; 8 bases align to TRBD1. CDR3 size: 15 residues. Germline loops: CDR1 DFQATT, CDR2 SNEGSKA (reference sequence). After removal of 5 bases from V and 1 base from J, the junction contained 9 bases not matched to a gene. This CDR3 is CSAPGQGQDNYGYTF. In DNA, the CDR3 is TGCAGTGCTCCTGGACAGGGCCAAGATAACTATGGCTACACCTTC.

The gene calls are TRBV20-1 and TRBJ1-1; possible D gene TRBD1, 5 bases. This CDR3 spans 15 amino acids. The V gene's germline CDR1 is DFQATT and CDR2 SNEGSKA (reference sequence). Trimming removed 0 bases from V and 0 bases from J, with 11 bases in between. The CDR3 loop is CSARDRVRVNTEAFF. The CDR3 DNA sequence: TGCAGTGCTAGAGATCGGGTCAGGGTGAACACTGAAGCTTTCTTT.